The 5 T cell receptor beta chains in this list originate from one sample, sequenced in a study of T cells in Graves' hyperthyroidism and ophthalmopathy. Amplification of TCR beta CDR3 regions was performed using RNA transcripts as template. The HTBI primer set drove a first-round RT-PCR of the TCR CDR3. TCRdb independently ran MiXCR on the multiplex PCR reads; one entry per CDR3 protein. The sample consists of more than 550,000 distinct CDR3 sequences, approximately 42% of them appearing once. The source material was peripheral blood or thyroid tissue (not recorded which). The receptor source for this set is an adult man with Graves' disease, either hyperthyroidism or ophthalmopathy (not recorded which).

The gene calls are TRBV24-1 and TRBJ2-7; D may correspond to TRBD1 or TRBD2 (5 bases each). The CDR3 consists of 15 residues. The germline V gene encodes CDR1 KGHDR and CDR2 SFDVKD. V lost 5 bases and J lost 2, with 15 bases in between. The CDR3 spells CATSGSEGPAYEQYF. The CDR3 DNA follows: TGTGCCACCAGTGGCAGCGAGGGACCTGCCTACGAGCAGTACTTC.

This clonotype appeared a single time. Since a much larger clone is just one base distant, this may be a read error. This chain connects TRBV2 to TRBJ1-2; 9 nucleotides align to TRBD1. CDR1 is SNHLY, CDR2 FYNNEI, per germline. V lost 6 bases to trimming and J lost 8 bases; unmatched junction nucleotides: 13. The CDR3 has 15 residues. CDR3 amino acids: CASSTLAGTGSGYTF. As DNA, the CDR3 is TGTGCCAGCAGCACGTTGGCCGGGACAGGGTCCGGCTACACCTTC.

A few counts support this clonotype. The CDR3 protein is CASTPTGDNYGYTF. CDR3 nucleotide sequence: TGTGCCAGCACCCCGACAGGCGATAACTATGGCTACACCTTC. V usage is TRBV6-1 and J usage is TRBJ1-2; the D gene is possibly TRBD1 (6 bases). This CDR3 region has 14 residues. In germline, CDR1 is MNHNS, CDR2 SASEGT. Trimming cost V 7 bases and J 1 base, with 13 bases left between them.

This chain connects TRBV6-5 to TRBJ1-2, with TRBD1 matching 7 bases. The CDR3 has 13 residues. The germline gives CDR1 MNHEY, CDR2 SVGAGI. Trimming took 6 bases from V and 1 from J; bases not matched to a gene: 2. This chain's CDR3 is CASRTGLNYGYTF. The DNA of the CDR3 is TGTGCCAGCAGGACAGGGCTTAACTATGGCTACACCTTC.

The chain links TRBV29-1 to TRBJ2-7; weak D call: TRBD2 (6 bases). Trimming pared 7 bases from V and 5 bases from J, leaving 15 bases between. The length of the CDR3 is 12 residues. In germline, CDR1 is SQVTM, CDR2 ANQGSEA. Here the CDR3 DNA reads TGCAGCGGGAGGGCCCAGGTAAACGAGCAGTACTTC. Protein product: CSGRAQVNEQYF.